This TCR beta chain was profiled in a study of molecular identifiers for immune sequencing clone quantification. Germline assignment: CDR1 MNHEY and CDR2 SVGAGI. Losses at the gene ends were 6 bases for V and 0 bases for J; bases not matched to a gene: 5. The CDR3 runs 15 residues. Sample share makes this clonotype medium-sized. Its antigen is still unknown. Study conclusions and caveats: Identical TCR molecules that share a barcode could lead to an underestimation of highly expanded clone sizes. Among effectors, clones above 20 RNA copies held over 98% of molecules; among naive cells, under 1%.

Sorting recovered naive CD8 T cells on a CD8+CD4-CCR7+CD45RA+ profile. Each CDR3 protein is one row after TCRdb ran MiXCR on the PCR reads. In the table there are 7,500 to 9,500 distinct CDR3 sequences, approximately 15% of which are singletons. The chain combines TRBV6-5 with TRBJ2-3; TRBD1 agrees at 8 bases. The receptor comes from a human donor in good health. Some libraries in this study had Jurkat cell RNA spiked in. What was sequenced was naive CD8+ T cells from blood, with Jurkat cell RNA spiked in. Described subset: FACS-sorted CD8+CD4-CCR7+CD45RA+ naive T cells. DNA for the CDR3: TGTGCCAGCAGCGACAGGGGCTATAGCACAGATACGCAGTATTTT. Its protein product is CASSDRGYSTDTQYF.